The 9 T cell receptor beta chains below all came from one sample that was sequenced in a study of technical replicates of blood from a handful of donors. The method was immunoSEQ multiplex PCR; TCRdb's version includes in-frame clones alone and lacks a portion of them. The sample has roughly 71,000 clones; about 94% are singletons. The sample comprised T cells isolated from PBMCs. The origin of the receptors is a human donor in good health.

The chain couples TRBV4-3 to TRBJ2-7; D possibly corresponds to TRBD1 (5 bases). The V gene's germline CDR1 is LGHNA and CDR2 YSLEER. Trimming took off 4 bases at V and 5 bases at J, with 18 bases between the two ends. This CDR3 spans 15 amino acids. This CDR3 is CASSLGHGGLDEQYF. DNA of the CDR3: TGCGCCAGCAGCCTAGGACACGGTGGATTGGACGAGCAGTACTTC.

The V gene is TRBV28, the J gene TRBJ2-7; possibly TRBD2 for D (5 bases). The germline V gene has CDR1 MDHEN and CDR2 SYDVKM. This CDR3 spans 13 amino acids. V dropped 9 bases and J dropped 4 bases, with 16 bases sitting between them. In DNA form, the CDR3 reads TGTGCCAGTTCTAGGCAGGCGGGTTACGAGCAGTACTTC. Its protein is CASSRQAGYEQYF.

V is TRBV4-3 and J is TRBJ2-5; D is ambiguous. Trimming took 0 bases from V and 0 from J, leaving 8 bases between them. The CDR3 is 15 residues long. CDR1 and CDR2 (germline): LGHNA, YSLEER. This chain's CDR3 is CASSQEAENQETQYF. CDR3 nucleotides: TGCGCCAGCAGCCAAGAGGCGGAGAACCAAGAGACCCAGTACTTC.

V is TRBV10-3 and J is TRBJ2-5; 8 bases are a match to TRBD1. J lost 5 bases, V lost 8 bases, and 7 bases had no gene match. There are 13 residues in the CDR3. Germline V gene sequence: CDR1 ENHRY, CDR2 SYGVKD. The DNA of the CDR3 is TGTGCCATCCGGGACAGGATGGGGGAGACCCAGTACTTC. As protein: CAIRDRMGETQYF.

The V gene is TRBV7-8, the J gene TRBJ2-7, with D possibly being TRBD2 (5 bases). CDR1 is SGHVS, CDR2 FQNEAQ, per germline. V lost 5 bases and J lost 6, with 8 bases in between. CDR3 size: 11 residues. In DNA form, the CDR3 reads TGTGCCAGCAGCACAGAGGGCGAGCAGTACTTC. Residues: CASSTEGEQYF.

The J gene is TRBJ2-1, the V gene TRBV5-1; 15 bases are shared with TRBD2. V shed 3 bases, J shed 2 bases, and the junction held 0 bases outside the gene matches. Looked up from germline, CDR1 is SGHRS and CDR2 is YFSETQ. CDR3 length: 16 amino acids. The CDR3: CASSWTSGRAYNEQFF. CDR3 DNA sequence: TGCGCCAGCAGCTGGACTAGCGGGAGGGCCTACAATGAGCAGTTCTTC.

The chain employs TRBV6-4 and TRBJ2-1; 10 nucleotides match TRBD2. CDR1 and CDR2 (germline): MRHNA, SNTAGT. V lost 2 bases and J lost 7; bases outside the gene matches: 8. The CDR3 contains 16 residues. Here the CDR3 DNA reads TGTGCCAGCAGTGACCCGGCGCTAGCGGGAGTGAATGAGCAGTTCTTC. Translated: CASSDPALAGVNEQFF.

In nucleotides, the CDR3 is TGTGCCAGCAGTAGAGGGAGGGAGCAGCCCCAGCATTTT. It codes for CASSRGREQPQHF. The rearrangement joins TRBV6-1 to TRBJ1-5; D gene unclear. Trimming took off 5 bases at V and 7 bases at J, with 12 bases between the two ends. Per germline, CDR1 MNHNS and CDR2 SASEGT. CDR3 length: 13 residues.

The J gene is TRBJ2-7, the V gene TRBV9, with 7 bases aligning to TRBD1. Germline loops: CDR1 SGDLS, CDR2 YYNGEE. The CDR3 contains 15 residues. After removal of 0 bases from V and 0 bases from J, the junction contained 3 bases not matched to a gene. The CDR3 nucleotides are TGTGCCAGCAGCGTAGACGGGACAGCCTCCTACGAGCAGTACTTC. Amino acids: CASSVDGTASYEQYF.